This TCR beta chain was found in a study of T cell responses to AZD1222 COVID-19 vaccine. Repertoires were generated with immunoSEQ multiplex PCR, while TCRdb's copy carries only in-frame clones and drops some. Of approximately 80,000 clones in the sample, approximately 83% are singletons; the top ten hold about 3.5%. CDR3 length: 16 amino acids. Deletions cut 9 bases from V and 5 bases from J, with 25 bases between. Germline CDR1 reads LNHDA; CDR2 reads SQIVND (reference sequence). Source: peripheral blood, taken 28 days after the second AZD1222 dose. This rearrangement joins TRBV19 to TRBJ1-2; possibly TRBD1 for D (5 bases). This TCR came from an adult who received the AZD1222 COVID-19 vaccine. The CDR3 coding sequence is TGTGCCAGCCAAGCCCGTGGGGCCCGTGGTCTGTATGGCTACACCTTC. Amino acid sequence: CASQARGARGLYGYTF. Together with reference TRBV19 and TRBJ1-2, the CDR3 gives the full variable domain: DGGITQSPKYLFRKEGQNVTLSCEQNLNHDAMYWYRQDPGQGLRLIYYSQIVNDFQKGDIAEGYSVSREKKESFPLTVTSAQKNPTAFYLCASQARGARGLYGYTFGSGTRLTVV.